This passage covers 30 T cell receptor beta chains from one sample sequenced in a study of shared clonotypes between healthy human individuals. CD45RO-negative CD8 cells positively selected for CCR7 made up the naive population, which excluded terminally differentiated effector memory CD45RA+ cells. TCRdb's copy holds only in-frame clones and misses some; the assay was immunoSEQ multiplex PCR. This sample has over 2,000,000 clones, with roughly 95% found just once. The source material was naive CD8+ T cells from PBMCs. The source of these receptors is a man between 18 and 35 years old in good health. Some clones in this sample may be carry-over from other donors' samples.

V usage is TRBV6-6 and J usage is TRBJ1-2; TRBD1 agrees at 7 bases. Per the germline V gene, CDR1 is MNHNY and CDR2 is SVGAGI (reference sequence). V gave up 6 bases and J gave up 7 bases; unmatched junction bases: 8. This CDR3 comprises 13 residues. The CDR3 nucleotides read TGTGCCAGCAGCCCCGACAGGGCGGGTGGCTACACCTTC. It encodes CASSPDRAGGYTF.

The chain is built from TRBV4-1 and TRBJ1-1, with a tentative D call TRBD1 (6 bases). Germline loops: CDR1 MGHRA, CDR2 YSYEKL. V was clipped by 0 bases and J by 0 bases, with 17 bases between them. There are 18 residues in the CDR3. The CDR3 DNA reads as TGCGCCAGCAGCCAAGATTCCATGATGGGGGGCATGAACACTGAAGCTTTCTTT. It is translated as CASSQDSMMGGMNTEAFF.

This clone appeared a single time. The V gene is TRBV9, the J gene TRBJ2-1; D may be TRBD1 or TRBD2 (5 bases each). Germline V CDR1 and CDR2: SGDLS, YYNGEE. The ends were cut back, 0 bases at V and 7 bases at J, with 17 bases in the middle. The CDR3 contains 16 residues. In DNA, the CDR3 is TGTGCCAGCAGCGTAGACCCGGGACCCCGGTTTAATGAGCAGTTCTTC. It specifies CASSVDPGPRFNEQFF.

The gene calls are TRBV28 and TRBJ1-5; 9 bases line up with TRBD1. V trimming: 6 bases; J trimming: 3 bases; junction bases outside the gene matches: 6. Looked up from germline, CDR1 is MDHEN and CDR2 is SYDVKM. The CDR3 is made up of 15 amino acids. The CDR3 sequence: CASRGTGSNNQPQHF. The DNA for the CDR3 is TGTGCCAGCAGGGGGACAGGGTCGAACAATCAGCCCCAGCATTTT. Looking up the rest from reference TRBV28 and TRBJ1-5 gives the full variable domain: DVKVTQSSRYLVKRTGEKVFLECVQDMDHENMFWYRQDPGLGLRLIYFSYDVKMKEKGDIPEGYSVSREKKERFSLILESASTNQTSMYLCASRGTGSNNQPQHFGDGTRLSIL.

The V gene is TRBV6-5, the J gene TRBJ2-3; 7 bases are shared with TRBD1. Germline assignment: CDR1 MNHEY and CDR2 SVGAGI. The CDR3 is made up of 16 amino acids. With V trimmed by 0 bases and J by 1 base, 4 bases remained unmatched. The CDR3 DNA is TGTGCCAGCAGTTACTCGCTTGGACAGGGCACAGATACGCAGTATTTT. Translating it yields CASSYSLGQGTDTQYF.

The chain couples TRBV4-2 to TRBJ2-3, with TRBD2 identical over 8 bases. Per the germline V gene, CDR1 is LGHNA and CDR2 is YNFKEQ. The CDR3 contains 17 residues. The V segment lost 4 bases and the J segment 4 bases; nucleotides outside the gene matches: 13. The DNA for the CDR3 is TGTGCCAGCAGCCCAGACGAGATTAGCGGGAACGCAGATACGCAGTATTTT. It encodes CASSPDEISGNADTQYF.

The V call is TRBV19, the J call TRBJ1-1; 9 bases align to TRBD1. Germline V gene sequence: CDR1 LNHDA, CDR2 SQIVND (reference sequence). Trimming took 6 bases from V and 1 from J; bases not matched to a gene: 6. The CDR3 loop spans 15 amino acids. This CDR3 is CASSWTGETNTEAFF. The CDR3, as DNA: TGTGCCAGTAGCTGGACAGGGGAAACGAACACTGAAGCTTTCTTT.

The gene calls are TRBV28 and TRBJ1-1; 11 nucleotides line up with TRBD1. J gave up 0 bases and V 5 bases, and 17 bases lay outside the gene matches. CDR1 is MDHEN, CDR2 SYDVKM, per germline. The CDR3 sequence is 20 residues long. The chain's CDR3 is CASSLPYSAGTGGVNTEAFF. CDR3 nucleotide sequence: TGTGCCAGCAGTCTTCCCTACTCCGCCGGGACAGGGGGGGTGAACACTGAAGCTTTCTTT.

The rearrangement links TRBV13 to TRBJ2-7, with 9 bases fitting TRBD1. The CDR3 has 15 amino acids. Unmatched junction bases numbered 6, after V lost 5 bases and J lost 1 base. Germline CDR1 is PRHDT and CDR2 is FYEKMQ (reference sequence). Here the CDR3 DNA reads TGTGCCAGCAGCCGTCTGACAGGGGGGTCCTACGAGCAGTACTTC. It specifies CASSRLTGGSYEQYF.

The chain recombines TRBV6-5 with TRBJ2-1; the D gene is possibly TRBD1 (5 bases). CDR3 length: 12 residues. V was pared by 7 bases and J by 3 bases, with 7 bases between. Germline CDR1 MNHEY, CDR2 SVGAGI. The DNA for the CDR3 is TGTGCCAGCACAGGGCTCTACAATGAGCAGTTCTTC. Its protein is CASTGLYNEQFF.

The V call is TRBV2, the J call TRBJ2-1, with a tentative D call TRBD2 (7 bases). V dropped 8 bases and J dropped 3 bases, with 20 bases sitting between them. The CDR3 is made up of 16 amino acids. CDR1 SNHLY and CDR2 FYNNEI come from the germline V gene. The CDR3 loop reads CASSPAGALFYNEQFF. CDR3 nucleotide sequence: TGTGCCAGCTCGCCGGCGGGGGCTCTTTTCTACAATGAGCAGTTCTTC. The full variable domain, its missing parts supplied by reference TRBV2 and TRBJ2-1, is EPEVTQTPSHQVTQMGQEVILRCVPISNHLYFYWYRQILGQKVEFLVSFYNNEISEKSEIFDDQFSVERPDGSNFTLKIRSTKLEDSAMYFCASSPAGALFYNEQFFGPGTRLTVL.

The chain has TRBV19 and TRBJ1-1; 7 bases map to TRBD1. The CDR3 covers 16 residues. Germline CDR1 and CDR2: LNHDA and SQIVND (reference sequence). The V segment lost 3 bases and the J segment 1 base; nucleotides outside the gene matches: 8. The CDR3 here is CASSIEQGLQNTEAFF. The CDR3 DNA is TGTGCCAGTAGTATTGAACAGGGGCTCCAGAACACTGAAGCTTTCTTT.

This rearrangement joins TRBV28 to TRBJ2-1; possibly TRBD1 for D (5 bases). V lost 6 bases and J 0 bases, leaving 12 bases between the germline ends. The CDR3 is 15 residues long. CDR1 is MDHEN, CDR2 SYDVKM, per germline. The CDR3 nucleotides are TGTGCCAGCAGCCCCGACAGATCCTCCTACAATGAGCAGTTCTTC. It codes for CASSPDRSSYNEQFF.

The table lists this clone with a count of one. This CDR3 is also generated by other DNA sequences in the sample. The rearrangement links TRBV5-1 to TRBJ1-2, with a weak D call TRBD1 (5 bases). The germline gives CDR1 SGHRS, CDR2 YFSETQ. V was clipped by 0 bases and J by 3 bases, with 9 bases between them. The length of the CDR3 is 14 residues. DNA of the CDR3: TGCGCCAGCAGCTTGGCCGGGGGAGACTATGGCTACACCTTC. Translation gives CASSLAGGDYGYTF.

This chain links TRBV14 with TRBJ2-7, with 8 bases identical to TRBD2. This CDR3 spans 16 amino acids. V gave up 0 bases and J gave up 5 bases; unmatched junction bases: 9. Looked up from germline, CDR1 is SGHDN and CDR2 is FVKESK. The CDR3 reads CASSQEGLDTFDEQYF. As DNA, the CDR3 is TGTGCCAGCAGCCAAGAGGGACTAGATACATTCGACGAGCAGTACTTC.

Of note for this clone: The sample has other DNA sequences that encode this CDR3 too. The chain is built from TRBV2 and TRBJ1-5; D unresolved. The V gene's germline CDR1 is SNHLY and CDR2 FYNNEI. V shed 1 base and J shed 0 bases, with 4 bases lying between them. The CDR3 is 14 residues long. This chain's CDR3 is CASSEVDSNQPQHF. CDR3 bases: TGTGCCAGCAGTGAAGTGGATAGCAATCAGCCCCAGCATTTT.

The CDR3 DNA reads TGTGCCAGCAGTTTATCGTCAGGAGGCGATGAGCAGTTCTTC. Amino acids: CASSLSSGGDEQFF. This chain links TRBV27 with TRBJ2-1, with a possible D match to TRBD2 (5 bases). CDR1 MNHEY and CDR2 SMNVEV come from the germline V gene (reference sequence). The CDR3 loop spans 14 amino acids. The V gene lost 0 bases and the J gene lost 8 bases, with 11 bases spanning the gap.

The gene calls are TRBV7-7 and TRBJ2-5, with TRBD2 matching over 12 bases. V was clipped by 3 bases and J by 4 bases; unmatched bases: 3. Per the germline V gene, CDR1 is SSHAT and CDR2 is FNYEAQ (reference sequence). The CDR3 runs to 15 residues. This CDR3 is CASSFELAGGETQYF. As DNA, the CDR3 is TGTGCCAGCAGCTTTGAACTAGCGGGAGGAGAGACCCAGTACTTC.

The rearrangement joins TRBV19 to TRBJ2-2, with a tentative D call TRBD1 (6 bases). The CDR3 runs to 14 residues. Trimming took off 6 bases at V and 3 bases at J, with 11 bases between the two ends. The germline gives CDR1 LNHDA, CDR2 SQIVND (reference sequence). CDR3 sequence: CASRDRLYTGELFF. CDR3 nucleotide sequence: TGTGCCAGTAGGGACAGACTTTACACCGGGGAGCTGTTTTTT.

The sample holds one count of this clone. The chain carries TRBV27 and TRBJ1-1; D is unresolved. V was pared by 6 bases and J by 9 bases, with 17 bases between. There are 13 residues in the CDR3. Germline CDR1 reads MNHEY; CDR2 reads SMNVEV (reference sequence). The CDR3 loop is CASSPLEQNQAFF. The DNA of the CDR3 is TGTGCCAGCAGCCCCTTGGAGCAAAACCAAGCTTTCTTT.

This clone was observed a single time. Other DNA sequences in this sample translate to the same CDR3. J is TRBJ2-7 and V is TRBV28; D is tentatively TRBD1 or TRBD2 (5 bases each). Germline V gene data show CDR1 as MDHEN and CDR2 as SYDVKM. The CDR3 runs to 13 residues. Trimming removed 6 bases at V and 2 bases at J, with 11 bases between. CDR3 in DNA: TGTGCCAGCAGGGGGGACGGTACCTACGAGCAGTACTTC. This codes for CASRGDGTYEQYF.

The chain uses TRBV11-2 and TRBJ2-2; 13 bases agree with TRBD2. The CDR3 spans 17 residues. Trimming at V came to 5 bases and at J to 3 bases, leaving 6 bases not matched to a gene. Germline CDR1 SGHAT, CDR2 FQNNGV. CDR3 sequence reads: CASSPWTSGRYTGELFF. For the CDR3, the DNA is TGTGCCAGCAGCCCCTGGACTAGCGGGAGATACACCGGGGAGCTGTTTTTT. The variable domain in full, with the rest retrieved from reference TRBV11-2 and TRBJ2-2, is EAGVAQSPRYKIIEKRQSVAFWCNPISGHATLYWYQQILGQGPKLLIQFQNNGVVDDSQLPKDRFSAERLKGVDSTLKIQPAKLEDSAVYLCASSPWTSGRYTGELFFGEGSRLTVL.

A word on this clone: This CDR3 is also generated by other DNA sequences in the sample. V gene TRBV15 combines with J gene TRBJ1-1; no reliable D call. V was trimmed by 5 bases and J by 1 base, leaving 8 bases between them. Per germline, CDR1 LNHNV and CDR2 YYDKDF (reference sequence). This CDR3 has 13 amino acids. CDR3 residues: CATSDRENTEAFF. The DNA of the CDR3 is TGTGCCACCAGCGATAGGGAGAACACTGAAGCTTTCTTT.

The chain recombines TRBV7-9 with TRBJ2-2; D remains unclear. Trimming stripped 5 bases from V and 0 bases from J, with 10 bases between. The CDR3 is 15 residues long. From germline, CDR1 is SEHNR and CDR2 FQNEAQ (reference sequence). This chain's CDR3 is CASSPRNSNTGELFF. The DNA of the CDR3 is TGTGCCAGCAGCCCCAGGAACTCGAACACCGGGGAGCTGTTTTTT.

The chain recombines TRBV7-6 with TRBJ2-7; TRBD2 matches at 8 bases. This CDR3 contains 16 residues. V shed 5 bases, J shed 1 base, and the junction held 10 bases outside the gene matches. In germline, CDR1 is SGHVS, CDR2 FNYEAQ. The CDR3 loop reads CASSVNLAGKSYEQYF. CDR3 DNA sequence: TGTGCCAGCAGCGTCAACCTAGCGGGTAAATCCTACGAGCAGTACTTC.

The rearrangement joins TRBV28 to TRBJ1-1, with a weak D call TRBD1 (5 bases). There are 15 residues in the CDR3. Germline-derived CDR1 and CDR2 are MDHEN and SYDVKM. V lost 4 bases and J 11 bases, leaving 23 bases between the germline ends. The DNA for the CDR3 is TGTGCCAGCAGTTACCCCCTACCGGGGCCGGGCTGGGCTTTCTTT. As protein: CASSYPLPGPGWAFF. Combining the CDR3 with reference TRBV28 and TRBJ1-1 gives the whole variable domain DVKVTQSSRYLVKRTGEKVFLECVQDMDHENMFWYRQDPGLGLRLIYFSYDVKMKEKGDIPEGYSVSREKKERFSLILESASTNQTSMYLCASSYPLPGPGWAFFGQGTRLTVV.

The CDR3 DNA is TGTGCCAGCAGTTGGGCGGGGGGGGCGGAGGAGACCCAGTACTTC. Protein: CASSWAGGAEETQYF. The rearrangement links TRBV6-6 to TRBJ2-5, with TRBD2 matching 9 bases. CDR1 is MNHNY and CDR2 is SVGAGI in the germline V gene (reference sequence). Trimming cost V 4 bases and J 5 bases; bases outside gene matches: 8. This CDR3 region has 15 residues.

The chain is built from TRBV19 and TRBJ2-1; 8 nucleotides line up with TRBD2. The CDR3 spans 15 residues. Germline V gene data show CDR1 as LNHDA and CDR2 as SQIVND (reference sequence). With 7 bases clipped from V and 4 bases from J, the junction kept 9 bases outside the gene matches. CDR3 nucleotide sequence: TGTGCCAGTACGATTCGGACTAGCAGTTACAATGAGCAGTTCTTC. It yields the protein CASTIRTSSYNEQFF.

The chain employs TRBV10-1 and TRBJ1-4, with 7 positions matching TRBD1. Trimming at V came to 4 bases and at J to 7 bases, leaving 21 bases not matched to a gene. The CDR3 extends over 19 amino acids. Germline V lookup: CDR1 WNHNN, CDR2 SYGVQD (reference sequence). The CDR3 loop reads CASSGFGEGQNPRGEKLFF. As DNA, the CDR3 is TGCGCCAGCAGTGGGTTCGGAGAGGGACAGAACCCCCGAGGTGAAAAACTGTTTTTT.

The count of this clone is one. The sample carries other DNA sequences with the same CDR3. The rearrangement joins TRBV7-9 to TRBJ2-7; 7 nucleotides line up with TRBD1. The CDR3 loop spans 13 amino acids. The V segment lost 5 bases and the J segment 3 bases; nucleotides outside the gene matches: 4. In germline, CDR1 is SEHNR, CDR2 FQNEAQ (reference sequence). Written as DNA, the CDR3 is TGTGCCAGCAGCCCGAGACAGGGCTACGAGCAGTACTTC. Translated: CASSPRQGYEQYF.